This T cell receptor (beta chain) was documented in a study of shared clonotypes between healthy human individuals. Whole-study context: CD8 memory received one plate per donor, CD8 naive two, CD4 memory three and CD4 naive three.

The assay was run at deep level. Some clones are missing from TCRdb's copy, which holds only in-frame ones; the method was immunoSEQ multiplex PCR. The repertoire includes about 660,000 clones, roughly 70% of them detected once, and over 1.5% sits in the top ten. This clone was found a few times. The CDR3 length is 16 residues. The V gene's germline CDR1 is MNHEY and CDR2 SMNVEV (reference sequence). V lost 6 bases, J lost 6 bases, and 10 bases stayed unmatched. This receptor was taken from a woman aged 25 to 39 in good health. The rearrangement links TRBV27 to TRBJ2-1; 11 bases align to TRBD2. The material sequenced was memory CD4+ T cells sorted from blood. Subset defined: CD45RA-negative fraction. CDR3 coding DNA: TGTGCCAGCAGACGCCGAACCGGGACTAGCGGCAATGAGCAGTTCTTC. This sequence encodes CASRRRTGTSGNEQFF.